This TCR beta chain was obtained from a study of tumor-infiltrating lymphocytes in primary liver carcinoma. Using a constant-region primer together with ProtoScript II reverse transcriptase, TCR beta cDNA was made from roughly 500 ng of total RNA. Library construction for TCR beta comprised three nested multiplex PCR rounds performed with slightly modified ARM-PCR. Two initial PCR rounds of 10 to 11 cycles each paired TRBV1-TRBV30 forward primers with a C-beta reverse primer. MiXCR, run by TCRdb on the multiplex PCR reads, gives a single entry per CDR3 protein. The repertoire has roughly 120,000 distinct CDR3 sequences, 55% to 65% of them found once; the top ten carry around 9.7%. The tissue used was unsorted bulk material of about 19-33 mg. RNA and DNA were co-extracted from it with the AllPrep DNA/RNA mini kit. CDR3 length equals 15 residues. Between the trimmed V and J ends, which lost 4 bases and 0 bases, there was a span of 11 bases. Per the germline V gene, CDR1 is SGHKS and CDR2 is YYEKEE (reference sequence).

Ten or more counts support this clonotype. Sequencing used liver tumor tissue from sampling region 1. Indicated subset: tumor region T1, superior pole. The chain carries TRBV5-5 and TRBJ2-1; no clear D. This clonotype was sampled from a woman aged 60-75 years with primary liver carcinoma and hepatitis B virus infection. The CDR3: CASSQAPSSYNEQFF. CDR3 nucleotides: TGTGCCAGCAGCCAGGCCCCGAGCTCCTACAATGAGCAGTTCTTC.